Sequencing of this T cell receptor (beta chain) was carried out in a study of blood T cell repertoires in COVID-19. Study details: The study drew acute and convalescent COVID-19 samples from the United States, Italy and Spain. T cells, B-cell-depleted T cells, or PBMCs provided the cDNA or gDNA that served as material.

From germline, CDR1 is SGDLS and CDR2 YYNGEE. Losses at the gene ends were 0 bases for V and 5 bases for J; bases not matched to a gene: 9. The CDR3 loop spans 17 amino acids. In the original processing: The assay estimated nucleated cells by amplifying reference gene primers. This table comes from immunoSEQ multiplex PCR, and its TCRdb copy is limited to in-frame clones, with some not included. That table furnishes V, J and clone size, whereas the DNA furnished D and trimming. The data show 75,000 to 100,000 clones, approximately 86% seen once. Sequencing was carried out using peripheral blood. This receptor was taken from an elderly woman with acute or convalescent COVID-19. V gene TRBV9 combines with J gene TRBJ2-3; TRBD2 aligns across 10 bases. The CDR3 DNA sequence: TGTGCCAGCAGCGTAGGGCTGGCTAGCGGGAGACAAGATACGCAGTATTTT. This gives the protein CASSVGLASGRQDTQYF.